This T cell receptor (beta chain) stems from a study of beta chain features in type 1 diabetes. Regarding the study as a whole: When cDNA is sequenced, cells with high TCR expression could be over-represented.

TCRB transcripts that were expressed got sequenced, as all of the isolated RNA had been reverse transcribed. Sequenced by immunoSEQ multiplex PCR; TCRdb stores in-frame clones only, minus some. The sample includes 680,000 or so clones, roughly 15% of them seen just once. This clone was observed a handful of times. Antigen unknown. CDR1 MNHEY and CDR2 SVGAGI come from the germline V gene. This CDR3 comprises 16 residues. V lost 2 bases and J lost 0, with 14 bases in between. This TCR came from a man younger than 30 in good health. The J gene is TRBJ2-7, the V gene TRBV6-5; D call uncertain. The sequenced sample consisted of naive CD4+ T cells from blood. Here the CDR3 reads CASSYGPGTSSYEQYF. As DNA, the CDR3 is TGTGCCAGCAGTTACGGACCGGGTACGAGCTCCTACGAGCAGTACTTC.